This TCR beta chain was captured by sequencing in a study of CD8 T cells in ankylosing spondylitis. Construction of TCR beta libraries was performed using quantitative 5'-RACE with molecular barcodes. TCRdb redid the calling of the 5' RACE reads with MiXCR, one entry per CDR3 protein. The table lists some 700,000 distinct CDR3 sequences, about 20% of them singletons, with over 15% in the top ten. The CDR3 length is 13 residues. With 1 base removed from V and 3 bases from J, the gap between germline ends came to 7 bases. In germline, CDR1 is LGHNT, CDR2 FRNRAP. Study-level points and caveats: Certain motif variants had earlier appeared in reactive arthritis synovial fluid and blood. A TCR beta motif of about eight highly homologous variants seemed to mark ankylosing spondylitis blood. Significant enrichment of disease-linked clones was reported in matched ankylosing spondylitis synovial fluid. Researchers report that disease-linked clones proved CD8+ and relatively rare in peripheral blood.

About this clonotype itself: Its matching antigen is unknown.

The V gene is TRBV12-5, the J gene TRBJ2-7; unclear D gene. The TCR originated in a male donor with ankylosing spondylitis. The sequenced sample consisted of blood, either unsorted or a sorted T cell fraction (not recorded which). Here the CDR3 DNA reads TGTGCTAGTGGTTTGGAGGGAAACTACGAGCAGTACTTC. Amino acids: CASGLEGNYEQYF. Complete variable domain (other parts from reference TRBV12-5 and TRBJ2-7): DARVTQTPRHKVTEMGQEVTMRCQPILGHNTVFWYRQTMMQGLELLAYFRNRAPLDDSGMPKDRFSAEMPDATLATLKIQPSEPRDSAVYFCASGLEGNYEQYFGPGTRLTVT.